The 28 T cell receptor beta chains given below trace back to one sample, sequenced in a study of T cell changes during pregnancy in multiple sclerosis. Measured with immunoSEQ multiplex PCR; TCRdb has only the in-frame clones, and not every one. The table has about 85,000 clones, approximately 90% seen once. The input for sequencing was peripheral blood, taken in the first trimester of pregnancy. The receptors were sampled from a female donor with multiple sclerosis, enrolled in a pregnancy study.

The V and J genes are TRBV18 and TRBJ2-7; no clear D gene. CDR3 size: 13 residues. V gave up 3 bases and J gave up 4 bases, with 10 bases separating them. Germline V gene data show CDR1 as KGHSH and CDR2 as LQKENI. CDR3 in amino acids: CASSPQTNYEQYF. DNA for the CDR3: TGTGCCAGCTCACCGCAAACTAATTACGAGCAGTACTTC. Based on the CDR3 plus reference TRBV18 and TRBJ2-7, the full variable domain is NAGVMQNPRHLVRRRGQEARLRCSPMKGHSHVYWYRQLPEEGLKFMVYLQKENIIDESGMPKERFSAEFPKEGPSILRIQQVVRGDSAAYFCASSPQTNYEQYFGPGTRLTVT.

The CDR3 sequence: CASSLGDSQRLDTQYF. The CDR3 nucleotides are TGTGCCAGCAGCTTAGGTGACAGCCAAAGACTCGATACGCAGTATTTT. V is TRBV7-3 and J is TRBJ2-3, with D tentatively TRBD1 (5 bases). CDR3 length: 16 residues. V was shortened by 2 bases and J by 6 bases, with 18 bases between the two germline ends. Per the germline V gene, CDR1 is SGHTA and CDR2 is FQGTGA.

This clone has just one count. This rearrangement joins TRBV18 to TRBJ1-1; 9 positions agree with TRBD1. The CDR3 totals 18 residues. The germline V gene has CDR1 KGHSH and CDR2 LQKENI. V lost 1 base, J lost 4 bases, and 13 bases stayed unmatched. CDR3 in DNA: TGTGCCAGCTCACCACTCCCCCAAGCGACAGGGGGTGGCACTGAAGCTTTCTTT. This sequence encodes CASSPLPQATGGGTEAFF.

J is TRBJ2-7 and V is TRBV6-5, with D possibly matching TRBD2 (6 bases). This CDR3 is 15 amino acids long. V was clipped by 4 bases and J by 3 bases, with 16 bases between them. Germline lookup yields CDR1 MNHEY and CDR2 SVGAGI. CDR3 sequence (DNA): TGTGCCAGCAGTTCCGAGGCGGCGGGGTTCTACGAGCAGTACTTC. It specifies CASSSEAAGFYEQYF.

The CDR3 spells CASGLQGSPDTQYF. The CDR3 DNA follows: TGTGCCAGCGGATTACAGGGGTCCCCAGATACGCAGTATTTT. V usage is TRBV6-1 and J usage is TRBJ2-3; 7 nucleotides match TRBD1. This CDR3 is 14 amino acids long. From germline, CDR1 is MNHNS and CDR2 SASEGT. V dropped 8 bases and J dropped 4; count of bases not matched to a gene: 9.

The chain is built from TRBV6-5 and TRBJ1-3, with 7 bases identical to TRBD1. Germline assignment: CDR1 MNHEY and CDR2 SVGAGI. V shed 6 bases and J 9 bases; nucleotides not matched to a gene: 11. This CDR3 region has 14 residues. The CDR3: CASRTDRVHTTIYF. The CDR3 nucleotides are TGTGCCAGCAGGACCGACAGGGTTCATACCACCATATATTTT.

The rearrangement uses TRBV11-1 and TRBJ2-5; no definite D call. Per the germline V gene, CDR1 is SGHAT and CDR2 is FQDESV (reference sequence). Trimming removed 5 bases from V and 10 bases from J, with 14 bases in between. The CDR3 runs to 12 residues. CDR3 residues: CASSGSERYQYF. The CDR3 bases are TGTGCCAGCAGCGGCAGTGAGCGTTACCAGTACTTC.

The chain combines TRBV5-1 with TRBJ1-1; D call uncertain. CDR3 length: 13 amino acids. Trimming cost V 4 bases and J 4 bases, with 11 bases left between them. Germline V gives CDR1 SGHRS, CDR2 YFSETQ. The CDR3 region has the DNA TGCGCCAGCAGCCGCGACTCGGGCACTGAAGCTTTCTTT. As protein: CASSRDSGTEAFF. Based on the CDR3 plus reference TRBV5-1 and TRBJ1-1, the full variable domain is KAGVTQTPRYLIKTRGQQVTLSCSPISGHRSVSWYQQTPGQGLQFLFEYFSETQRNKGNFPGRFSGRQFSNSRSEMNVSTLELGDSALYLCASSRDSGTEAFFGQGTRLTVV.

This chain links TRBV4-3 with TRBJ1-1; D not certain. The CDR3 has 13 amino acids. Per germline, CDR1 LGHNA and CDR2 YSLEER. Trimming took 0 bases from V and 7 from J, leaving 9 bases between them. The CDR3 DNA reads as TGCGCCAGCAGCCAAGATTCCCCAAATGAAGCTTTCTTT. Amino acids: CASSQDSPNEAFF.

The chain uses TRBV5-4 and TRBJ1-4, with D possibly being TRBD1 (5 bases). CDR3 length: 14 residues. Germline-derived CDR1 and CDR2 are SGHNT and YYREEE (reference sequence). V lost 0 bases and J lost 11, with 14 bases in between. The CDR3 reads CASSLEGAGRKLFF. The DNA of the CDR3 is TGTGCCAGCAGCTTGGAAGGTGCAGGGCGTAAACTGTTTTTT.

V and J are TRBV7-9 and TRBJ1-2; weak D call: TRBD1 (5 bases). The V end was cut by 5 bases, the J end by 4 bases, with 20 bases between. Per the germline V gene, CDR1 is SEHNR and CDR2 is FQNEAQ (reference sequence). The CDR3 sequence is 16 residues long. As DNA, the CDR3 is TGTGCCAGCAGCCCTCTAGGTTCGGGGGGGTCCTATGGCTACACCTTC. Translated: CASSPLGSGGSYGYTF.

As to this clone: The sample holds other DNA sequences that translate to the same CDR3. This chain links TRBV6-1 with TRBJ1-1; no reliable D call. This CDR3 is built from 13 residues. V was cut by 4 bases and J by 1 base, with 7 bases left in between. CDR1 is MNHNS, CDR2 SASEGT, per germline. CDR3 nucleotides: TGTGCCAGCAGTGCGCGGGGGAACACTGAAGCTTTCTTT. Translation gives CASSARGNTEAFF.

The chain employs TRBV11-3 and TRBJ2-2; tentatively, D is TRBD2 (7 bases). The CDR3 has 17 residues. Germline values: CDR1 SGHNT, CDR2 YENEEA. Trimming left V 5 bases short and J 2 bases short, with 18 bases between. CDR3 sequence (DNA): TGTGCCAGCAGCCGACGGGGGCGGGGGTTAAACACCGGGGAGCTGTTTTTT. Protein sequence: CASSRRGRGLNTGELFF.

The chain recombines TRBV9 with TRBJ2-7; D is possibly TRBD2 (6 bases). From germline, CDR1 is SGDLS and CDR2 YYNGEE. The V end lost 3 bases, the J end lost 2 bases, and 9 bases lay between the germline ends. There are 13 residues in the CDR3. The CDR3 loop is CASSARGAYEQYF. In nucleotides, the CDR3 is TGTGCCAGCAGCGCCCGCGGGGCCTACGAGCAGTACTTC. Based on the CDR3 plus reference TRBV9 and TRBJ2-7, the full variable domain is DSGVTQTPKHLITATGQRVTLRCSPRSGDLSVYWYQQSLDQGLQFLIQYYNGEERAKGNILERFSAQQFPDLHSELNLSSLELGDSALYFCASSARGAYEQYFGPGTRLTVT.

The chain is built from TRBV11-3 and TRBJ1-6, with unresolved D. Per germline, CDR1 SGHNT and CDR2 YENEEA. Trimming removed 10 bases at V and 7 bases at J, with 11 bases between. This CDR3 has 12 residues. CDR3 coding DNA: TGTGCCACCCGGCGGGAGAATTCACCCCTCCACTTT. It specifies CATRRENSPLHF. Combining the CDR3 with reference TRBV11-3 and TRBJ1-6 gives the whole variable domain EAGVVQSPRYKIIEKKQPVAFWCNPISGHNTLYWYLQNLGQGPELLIRYENEEAVDDSQLPKDRFSAERLKGVDSTLKIQPAELGDSAVYLCATRRENSPLHFGNGTRLTVT.

This rearrangement joins TRBV18 to TRBJ2-1, with D perhaps matching TRBD2 (5 bases). The CDR3 contains 14 residues. Germline V gives CDR1 KGHSH, CDR2 LQKENI. Trimming took off 6 bases at V and 2 bases at J, with 11 bases between the two ends. CDR3 loop: CASSGRSTYNEQFF. The CDR3 DNA sequence: TGTGCCAGCTCGGGGAGATCTACCTACAATGAGCAGTTCTTC.

This rearrangement joins TRBV27 to TRBJ2-7; 13 nucleotides match TRBD2. The CDR3 loop spans 13 amino acids. Germline assignment: CDR1 MNHEY and CDR2 SMNVEV (reference sequence). The trim removed 5 bases at V and 5 bases at J, leaving 0 bases unmatched. CDR3 nucleotide sequence: TGTGCCAGCAGTACTAGCGGGAGGGACGAGCAGTACTTC. This translates into CASSTSGRDEQYF.

The chain carries TRBV18 and TRBJ1-1; 9 nucleotides match TRBD1. V was clipped by 3 bases and J by 4 bases; unmatched bases: 12. This CDR3 region has 17 residues. In germline, CDR1 is KGHSH, CDR2 LQKENI. This chain's CDR3 is CASSPKDRGPLGTEAFF. The CDR3, as DNA: TGTGCCAGCTCACCGAAGGACAGGGGTCCCCTTGGCACTGAAGCTTTCTTT.

This clone was counted once. The CDR3 protein is CASSPTGLAGGLRNTQYF. DNA of the CDR3: TGTGCCAGCAGCCCCACGGGACTAGCGGGGGGCCTACGCAATACGCAGTATTTT. This chain joins TRBV9 and TRBJ2-3; 15 bases line up with TRBD2. With V trimmed by 4 bases and J by 7 bases, 13 bases remained unmatched. Germline CDR1 SGDLS, CDR2 YYNGEE. This CDR3 comprises 18 residues.

The sample holds one count of this clone. The CDR3 loop reads CASSLVSAHREYF. DNA of the CDR3: TGTGCCAGCAGCTTGGTATCGGCGCACAGGGAGTACTTC. The rearrangement uses TRBV5-6 and TRBJ2-7; TRBD1 might be the D (6 bases). From germline, CDR1 is SGHDT and CDR2 YYEEEE. The CDR3 covers 13 residues. The V and J ends lost 0 bases and 11 bases respectively, with 15 bases between them.

This chain joins TRBV7-2 and TRBJ2-5; 8 nucleotides agree with TRBD2. The CDR3 spans 14 residues. J gave up 3 bases and V 1 base, and 1 base lay outside the gene matches. CDR1 and CDR2 from the germline V gene are SGHTA and FQGNSA. Here the CDR3 reads CASSLVRGEETQYF. As DNA, the CDR3 is TGTGCCAGCAGCTTAGTGCGGGGGGAAGAGACCCAGTACTTC.

The chain joins TRBV29-1 to TRBJ2-4, with no clear D. The CDR3 has 11 residues. The germline V gene has CDR1 SQVTM and CDR2 ANQGSEA. The V end lost 5 bases, the J end lost 5 bases, and 7 bases lay between the germline ends. CDR3: CSVYRENIQYF. CDR3 nucleotide sequence: TGCAGCGTTTACCGGGAAAACATTCAGTACTTC.

CDR3 loop: CASSVDKGGPEKLFF. The DNA for the CDR3 is TGTGCCAGCAGCGTAGATAAGGGCGGGCCAGAAAAACTGTTTTTT. V gene TRBV9 combines with J gene TRBJ1-4; no clear D gene. Germline V gene sequence: CDR1 SGDLS, CDR2 YYNGEE. The CDR3 is made up of 15 amino acids. The V and J ends lost 0 bases and 8 bases respectively, with 14 bases between them.

The genes are TRBV6-5 and TRBJ1-3; D call uncertain. In germline, CDR1 is MNHEY, CDR2 SVGAGI. V lost 5 bases, J lost 0 bases, and 5 bases lay in between. The CDR3 is made up of 13 amino acids. CDR3 nucleotide sequence: TGTGCCAGCAGTGACAACTCTGGAAACACCATATATTTT. Its protein product is CASSDNSGNTIYF.

This clone was found once. The chain uses TRBV15 and TRBJ2-1; D remains ambiguous. Trimming stripped 5 bases from V and 2 bases from J, with 10 bases between. This CDR3 contains 14 residues. CDR1 LNHNV and CDR2 YYDKDF come from the germline V gene (reference sequence). The CDR3 nucleotides read TGTGCCACCAGCTTAGCTGCTACCTACAATGAGCAGTTCTTC. Protein: CATSLAATYNEQFF.

This rearrangement joins TRBV28 to TRBJ1-2; 8 positions agree with TRBD1. Germline trimming cut 3 bases from V and 2 bases from J; bases unmatched to any gene: 5. Per the germline V gene, CDR1 is MDHEN and CDR2 is SYDVKM. The CDR3 contains 15 residues. The CDR3 sequence is CASSLYRDRNYGYTF. In DNA, the CDR3 is TGTGCCAGCAGTTTGTACCGGGACAGGAACTATGGCTACACCTTC.

This sequence joins TRBV21-1 and TRBJ1-5. TRBV21-1 is assigned pseudogene status. The CDR3 has 17 residues. In DNA form, the CDR3 reads TGTGCCAGCAGCAAAGCGCAACCTAAACCGTCCAATCAGCCCCAGCATTTT. It yields the protein CASSKAQPKPSNQPQHF.

The V gene is TRBV5-1, the J gene TRBJ1-4, with D perhaps matching TRBD1 (5 bases). Trimming took off 3 bases at V and 8 bases at J, with 17 bases between the two ends. Looked up from germline, CDR1 is SGHRS and CDR2 is YFSETQ. This CDR3 is 15 amino acids long. The CDR3 reads CASSSVGGRGEKLFF. The CDR3 DNA is TGCGCCAGCAGCTCAGTCGGGGGGAGAGGGGAAAAACTGTTTTTT. Full variable domain (missing parts from reference TRBV5-1 and TRBJ1-4): KAGVTQTPRYLIKTRGQQVTLSCSPISGHRSVSWYQQTPGQGLQFLFEYFSETQRNKGNFPGRFSGRQFSNSRSEMNVSTLELGDSALYLCASSSVGGRGEKLFFGSGTQLSVL.